This T cell receptor (beta chain) was obtained from a study of CD8 T cells in Susac syndrome. Study-wide results and limits: The Susac syndrome CD4+ T cell repertoires displayed no clonal expansion.

As for this clonotype: The antigen is undetermined.

cDNA came from about 0.5 to 1 ug RNA primed by random hexamers. The CDR3 of TCR beta was amplified by immunoSEQ multiplex PCR across 54 Vbeta and 13 Jbeta. TCRdb reanalysed the immunoSEQ multiplex PCR reads using MiXCR and keeps one entry per CDR3 protein. The sample lists fewer than 200,000 distinct CDR3 sequences, 90% to 95% occurring once. TEMRA cells were FACS-enriched, with CD8+ and CD4+ T cells isolated negatively. From germline, CDR1 is DFQATT and CDR2 SNEGSKA (reference sequence). The CDR3 is 15 residues long. With 5 bases clipped from V and 3 bases from J, the junction kept 7 bases outside the gene matches.

This sequence originates from a human donor with Susac syndrome. The chain links TRBV20-1 to TRBJ2-3, with TRBD2 identical over 11 bases. The specimen was CD4+ T cells from PBMCs. CDR3 nucleotide sequence: TGCAGTGCTTGTAGCGGGGGGGCATCGACAGATACGCAGTATTTT. It translates to CSACSGGASTDTQYF.